This TCR beta chain appears in the sequencing data of a study of graft-versus-host responses after intestinal transplantation. Overall study context: Every one of the recipients received anti-thymocyte globulin induction and afterwards took tacrolimus and steroids for about 3 years.

The V and J ends lost 7 bases and 9 bases, in that order; junction bases with no gene match: 18. Germline V gene sequence: CDR1 SQVTM, CDR2 ANQGSEA. The CDR3 is 16 residues long. Generated by immunoSEQ multiplex PCR, the TCRdb table keeps only in-frame clones and is missing some. The sample has 12,000 to 15,000 clones; 25% to 30% are singletons. Only a few counts were recorded for this clone. Stimulators, about 200,000 irradiated and violet-dye-labeled cells, were plated with about 200,000 CFSE-labeled responder cells. The source of this sequence is a human patient who received an intestinal transplant. The chain recombines TRBV29-1 with TRBJ2-7; TRBD2 matches 13 bases. The sample was alloreactive CD4+ T cells from a mixed lymphocyte reaction culture, taken before intestinal transplant. Described subset: CFSE-low proliferating T cells sorted from approximately 6-day pre-transplant mixed lymphocyte reaction (GvH or HvG direction). The CDR3 is CSASYTSGRAINGQYF. DNA of the CDR3: TGCAGCGCCTCCTATACTAGCGGGAGGGCCATAAACGGGCAGTACTTC.